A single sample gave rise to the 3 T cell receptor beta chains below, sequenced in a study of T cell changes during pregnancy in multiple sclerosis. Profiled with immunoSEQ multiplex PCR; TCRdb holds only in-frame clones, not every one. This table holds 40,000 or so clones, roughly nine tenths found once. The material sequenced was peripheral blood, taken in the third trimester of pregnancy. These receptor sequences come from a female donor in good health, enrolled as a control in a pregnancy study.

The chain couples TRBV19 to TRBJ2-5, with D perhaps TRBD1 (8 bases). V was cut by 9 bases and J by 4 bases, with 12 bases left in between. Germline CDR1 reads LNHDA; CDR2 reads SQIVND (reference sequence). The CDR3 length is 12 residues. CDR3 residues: CASTGGGETQYF. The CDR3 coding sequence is TGTGCCAGCACAGGGGGGGGAGAGACCCAGTACTTC. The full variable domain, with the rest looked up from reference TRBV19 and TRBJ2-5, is DGGITQSPKYLFRKEGQNVTLSCEQNLNHDAMYWYRQDPGQGLRLIYYSQIVNDFQKGDIAEGYSVSREKKESFPLTVTSAQKNPTAFYLCASTGGGETQYFGPGTRLLVL.

CDR3 sequence (DNA): TGCGCCAGCAGTCCTCGGGACAGCAGCACAGATACGCAGTATTTT. This sequence encodes CASSPRDSSTDTQYF. The V call is TRBV23-1, the J call TRBJ2-3, with TRBD1 matching over 7 bases. TRBV23-1 is an open reading frame, and its role is uncertain. This CDR3 contains 15 residues. J lost 0 bases, V lost 4 bases, and 4 bases had no gene match.

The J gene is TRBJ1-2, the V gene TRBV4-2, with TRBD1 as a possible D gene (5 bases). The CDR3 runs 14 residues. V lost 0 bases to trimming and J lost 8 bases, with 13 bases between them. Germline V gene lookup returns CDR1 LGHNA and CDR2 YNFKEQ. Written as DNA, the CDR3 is TGTGCCAGCAGCCAAGAGGGGCTGTGGTCCGGCTACACCTTC. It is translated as CASSQEGLWSGYTF.